This T cell receptor (beta chain) derives from a study of T cells in Graves' hyperthyroidism and ophthalmopathy. Findings of the study overall: Most thyroid clonotypes expanded above 0.001 were also detected in blood. Ophthalmopathy prediction by the model preceded onset by a median about 6.5 months.

A remark on this clonotype: What it binds is not known.

TCR beta CDR3 region amplification was performed from RNA transcripts. Researchers ran a first-round RT-PCR on the TCR CDR3 using the HTBI primer set. TCRdb used MiXCR to reprocess the multiplex PCR reads, holding one entry per CDR3 protein. This sample has 600,000 to 700,000 distinct CDR3 sequences, with roughly 14% found just once. Reasons for excluding patients were uncontrolled infection, other autoimmune disease, pregnancy or lactation. The authors took PBMCs from about 9.5 ml fresh peripheral blood. The CDR3 covers 15 residues. Deletions cut 8 bases from V and 2 bases from J, with 17 bases between. Germline CDR1 and CDR2: MGHRA and YSYEKL.

Sequencing used blood. The origin of this receptor is a middle-aged woman with Graves' ophthalmopathy. V usage is TRBV4-1 and J usage is TRBJ2-3; weak D call: TRBD2 (6 bases). CDR3 sequence (DNA): TGCGCCAGCGCCAGGGATAGCGGCTCCACAGATACGCAGTATTTT. Protein: CASARDSGSTDTQYF.